The clone carrying this T cell receptor beta chain was observed a few times. Its antigen is undetermined. Unrecorded immune exposures were likely, despite nominal health at sampling. The data are from a study of cytomegalovirus exposure and HLA in healthy donors. The overall study: In an earlier analysis, approximately 120 million unique TCR beta sequences were found from approximately 170 million T cells.

The PCR made use of 60 Vbeta and 13 Jbeta primers. Produced via immunoSEQ multiplex PCR; TCRdb's table is partial and in-frame only. Found here are about 180,000 clones, roughly four fifths of them singletons; the top ten hold approximately 2.3%. Study-wide findings and caveats: The classifier, whose performance was assessed in both the original and validation cohorts, reportedly diagnosed cytomegalovirus status with high specificity and sensitivity. Trimming of TCR beta V- and J-genes showed a link, identified in a later analysis, to a missense DCLRE1C variant.

The sequenced sample consisted of PBMCs. This TCR was sampled from a female donor in good health and CMV-seronegative.

In DNA form, the CDR3 reads TGTGCCAGCAGTTTATTCCAGGCCAGCCAAGAGACCCAGTACTTC. It encodes CASSLFQASQETQYF. This chain links TRBV28 with TRBJ2-5, with D hard to call. Germline V lookup: CDR1 MDHEN, CDR2 SYDVKM. The CDR3 contains 15 residues. V dropped 1 base and J dropped 1 base, with 10 bases sitting between them.